The clone carrying this T cell receptor beta chain showed up just once. The sample has other DNA sequences that encode this CDR3 too. The data were taken from a study of blood T cell repertoires in COVID-19. The wider study: Acute and convalescent COVID-19 specimens originated in the United States, Italy and Spain. PBMCs, B-cell-depleted T cells, or T cells were the source of the cDNA or gDNA that made up the material.

Original data processing: Amplification from reference gene primers served as the basis for estimated nucleated cell counts. TCRdb keeps only in-frame clones here, not all; method: immunoSEQ multiplex PCR. D and trimming were read from the DNA, whereas the V and J calls and clone size are those reported in that table. The data contain fewer than 80,000 clones, roughly 90% of them seen just once; the ten biggest clones take up about 8.2%. The CDR3 has 14 residues. V was shortened by 2 bases and J by 1 base, with 6 bases between the two germline ends. Looked up from germline, CDR1 is MDHEN and CDR2 is SYDVKM.

The chain couples TRBV28 to TRBJ1-5; D unclear. This TCR was sampled from a human donor in a cohort sampled during active COVID-19. Source material: peripheral blood. The CDR3: CASSLGGSNQPQHF. The CDR3, as DNA: TGTGCCAGCAGTTTAGGAGGCAGCAATCAGCCCCAGCATTTT.